This T cell receptor beta chain came from a study of blood T cell repertoires in COVID-19. Study information: Acute and convalescent COVID-19 samples came from the United States, Italy and Spain. In each case, the material was cDNA or gDNA derived from T cells, B-cell-depleted T cells, or PBMCs.

Authors' processing steps: Reference gene primer amplification gave estimated nucleated cell counts. The table came from immunoSEQ multiplex PCR; TCRdb's copy has only in-frame clones and leaves some out. The DNA gave D and trimming, while V, J and clone size come from that table. Of 200,000 to 250,000 clones listed, roughly 80% were seen once; the top ten hold 7% to 10%. The CDR3 spans 15 residues. Trimming took 4 bases from V and 0 from J, leaving 13 bases between them. The germline gives CDR1 SGHNT, CDR2 YYREEE (reference sequence). This clone was seen once. Seattle-derived patients entered the study during active infection and were followed longitudinally.

This chain joins TRBV5-4 and TRBJ1-2, with TRBD1 as a possible D gene (6 bases). Material: peripheral blood. The TCR originated in a woman older than 75 with COVID-19, enrolled during active disease. CDR3 loop: CASSPGGVANYGYTF. The CDR3, as DNA: TGTGCCAGCAGCCCTGGGGGCGTAGCTAACTATGGCTACACCTTC.